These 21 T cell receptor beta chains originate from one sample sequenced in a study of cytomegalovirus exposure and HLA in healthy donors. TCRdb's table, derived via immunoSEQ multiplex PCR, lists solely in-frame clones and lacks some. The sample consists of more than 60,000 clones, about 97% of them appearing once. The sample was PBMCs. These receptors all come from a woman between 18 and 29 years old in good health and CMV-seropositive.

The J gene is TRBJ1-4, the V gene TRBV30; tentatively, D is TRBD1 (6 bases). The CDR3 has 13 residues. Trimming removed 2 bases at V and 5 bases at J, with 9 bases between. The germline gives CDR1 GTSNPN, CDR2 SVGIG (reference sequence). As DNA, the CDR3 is TGTGCCTGGAGTCGGACAGACAATGAAAAACTGTTTTTT. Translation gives CAWSRTDNEKLFF.

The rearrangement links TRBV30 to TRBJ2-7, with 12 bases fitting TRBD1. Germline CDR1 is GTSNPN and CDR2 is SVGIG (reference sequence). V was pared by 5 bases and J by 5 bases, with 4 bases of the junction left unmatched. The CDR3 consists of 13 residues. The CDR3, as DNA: TGTGCCTGGGGGGACAGGGGGCCGAACGAGCAGTACTTC. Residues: CAWGDRGPNEQYF.

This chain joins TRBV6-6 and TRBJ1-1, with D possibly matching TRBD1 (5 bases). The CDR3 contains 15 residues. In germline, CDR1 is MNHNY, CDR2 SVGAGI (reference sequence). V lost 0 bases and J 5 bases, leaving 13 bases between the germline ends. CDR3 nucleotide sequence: TGTGCCAGCAGTTACTCGAGCGGGCGGGGGACTGAAGCTTTCTTT. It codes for CASSYSSGRGTEAFF.

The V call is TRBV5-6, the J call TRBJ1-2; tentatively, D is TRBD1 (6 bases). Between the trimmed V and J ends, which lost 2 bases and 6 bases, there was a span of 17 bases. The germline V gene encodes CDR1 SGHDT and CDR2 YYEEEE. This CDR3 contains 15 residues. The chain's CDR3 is CASSLDNRDINGYTF. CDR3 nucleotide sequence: TGTGCCAGCAGCTTAGATAACAGGGATATCAATGGCTACACCTTC.

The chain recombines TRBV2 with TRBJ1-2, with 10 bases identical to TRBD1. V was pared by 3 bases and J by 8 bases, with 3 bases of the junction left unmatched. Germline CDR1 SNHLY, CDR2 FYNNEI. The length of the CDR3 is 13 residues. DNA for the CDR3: TGTGCCAGCAGTGACGGACAGGGGGACGGCTACACCTTC. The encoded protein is CASSDGQGDGYTF.

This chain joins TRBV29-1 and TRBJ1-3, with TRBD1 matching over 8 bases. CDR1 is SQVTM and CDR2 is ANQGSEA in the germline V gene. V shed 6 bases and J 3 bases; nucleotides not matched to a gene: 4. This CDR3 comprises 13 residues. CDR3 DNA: TGCAGCGTGGCAGGGGGCTTTGGAAACACCATATATTTT. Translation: CSVAGGFGNTIYF.

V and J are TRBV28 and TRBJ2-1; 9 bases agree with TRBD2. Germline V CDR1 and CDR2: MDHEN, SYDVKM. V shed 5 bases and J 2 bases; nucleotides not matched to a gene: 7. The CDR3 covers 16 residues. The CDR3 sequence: CASSPVWTSAYNEQFF. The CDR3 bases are TGTGCCAGCAGTCCTGTATGGACTAGCGCCTACAATGAGCAGTTCTTC.

This CDR3 reads CASSELTGGYGYTF. The CDR3 DNA follows: TGTGCCAGCAGTGAACTTACAGGGGGCTATGGCTACACCTTC. This chain links TRBV6-1 with TRBJ1-2; 8 bases map to TRBD1. V shed 2 bases, J shed 4 bases, and the junction held 3 bases outside the gene matches. CDR3 size: 14 residues. The germline CDR1 and CDR2 sequences are MNHNS and SASEGT.

The CDR3 loop is CASGTGVGEQYF. The CDR3 bases are TGTGCCAGTGGAACAGGGGTAGGTGAGCAGTACTTC. V usage is TRBV28 and J usage is TRBJ2-7, with 7 bases lining up with TRBD1. CDR1 and CDR2 from the germline V gene are MDHEN and SYDVKM. The CDR3 totals 12 residues. V lost 9 bases and J lost 7; bases outside the gene matches: 9.

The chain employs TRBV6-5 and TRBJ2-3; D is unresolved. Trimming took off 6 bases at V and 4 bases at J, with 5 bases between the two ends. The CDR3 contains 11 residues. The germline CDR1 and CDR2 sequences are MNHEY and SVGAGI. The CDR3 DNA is TGTGCCAGCAGCGACTCAGATACGCAGTATTTT. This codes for CASSDSDTQYF.

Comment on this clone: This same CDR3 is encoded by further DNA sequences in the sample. The CDR3 DNA follows: TGTGCCAGCAGCTTGGACAGGGGCACTGAAGCTTTCTTT. Encoded protein: CASSLDRGTEAFF. The chain carries TRBV5-8 and TRBJ1-1, with TRBD1 matching over 7 bases. V lost 0 bases and J lost 4; bases outside the gene matches: 0. The CDR3 length is 13 residues. Germline values: CDR1 SGHTS, CDR2 YDEGEE.

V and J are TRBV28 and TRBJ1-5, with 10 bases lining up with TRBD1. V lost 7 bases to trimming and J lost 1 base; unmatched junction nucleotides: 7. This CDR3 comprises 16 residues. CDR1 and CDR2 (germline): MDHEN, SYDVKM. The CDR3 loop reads CASTRQGAQSNQPQHF. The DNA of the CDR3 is TGTGCCAGCACAAGACAGGGGGCGCAGAGCAATCAGCCCCAGCATTTT.

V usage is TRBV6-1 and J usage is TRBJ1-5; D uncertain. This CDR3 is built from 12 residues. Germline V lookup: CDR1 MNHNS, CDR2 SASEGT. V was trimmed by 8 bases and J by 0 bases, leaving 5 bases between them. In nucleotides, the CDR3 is TGTGCCAGCCGAGGTAGCAATCAGCCCCAGCATTTT. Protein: CASRGSNQPQHF.

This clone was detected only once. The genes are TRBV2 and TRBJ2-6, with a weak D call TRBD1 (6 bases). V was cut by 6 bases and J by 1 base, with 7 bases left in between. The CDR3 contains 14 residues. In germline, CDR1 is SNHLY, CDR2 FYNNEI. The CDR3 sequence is CASSQGSGANVLTF. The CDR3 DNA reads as TGTGCCAGCAGCCAGGGGTCTGGGGCCAACGTCCTGACTTTC.

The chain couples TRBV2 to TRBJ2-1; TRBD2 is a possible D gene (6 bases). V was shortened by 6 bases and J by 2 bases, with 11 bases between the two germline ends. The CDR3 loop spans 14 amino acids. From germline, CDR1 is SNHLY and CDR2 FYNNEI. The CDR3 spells CASRPPGAYNEQFF. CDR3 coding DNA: TGTGCCAGCAGGCCGCCGGGGGCCTACAATGAGCAGTTCTTC.

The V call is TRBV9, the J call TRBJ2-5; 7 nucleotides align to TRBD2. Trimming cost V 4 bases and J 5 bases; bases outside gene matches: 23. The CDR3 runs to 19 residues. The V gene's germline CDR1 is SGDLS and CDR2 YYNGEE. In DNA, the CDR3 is TGTGCCAGCAGCCGGACCCCAATTGATGGGGCGGGAGTGGATGAGACCCAGTACTTC. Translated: CASSRTPIDGAGVDETQYF.

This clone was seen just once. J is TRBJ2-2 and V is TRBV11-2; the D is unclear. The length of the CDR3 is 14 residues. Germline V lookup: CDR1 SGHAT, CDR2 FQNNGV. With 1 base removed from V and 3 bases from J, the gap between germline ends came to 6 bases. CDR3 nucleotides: TGTGCCAGCAGCTTAGGGCATTACACCGGGGAGCTGTTTTTT. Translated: CASSLGHYTGELFF.

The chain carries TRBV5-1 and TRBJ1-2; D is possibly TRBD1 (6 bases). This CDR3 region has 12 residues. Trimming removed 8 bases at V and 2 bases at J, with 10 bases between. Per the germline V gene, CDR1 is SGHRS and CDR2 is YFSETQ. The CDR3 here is CASGDRNYGYTF. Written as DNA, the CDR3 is TGCGCCAGTGGCGACAGGAACTATGGCTACACCTTC.

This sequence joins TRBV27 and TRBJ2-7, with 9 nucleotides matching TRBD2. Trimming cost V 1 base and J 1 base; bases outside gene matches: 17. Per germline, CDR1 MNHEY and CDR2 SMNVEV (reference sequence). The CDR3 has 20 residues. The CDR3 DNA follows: TGTGCCAGCAGTTTATTAGCCGGTCTTGGGGCTAGCGGGAATTCCTACGAGCAGTACTTC. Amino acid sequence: CASSLLAGLGASGNSYEQYF.

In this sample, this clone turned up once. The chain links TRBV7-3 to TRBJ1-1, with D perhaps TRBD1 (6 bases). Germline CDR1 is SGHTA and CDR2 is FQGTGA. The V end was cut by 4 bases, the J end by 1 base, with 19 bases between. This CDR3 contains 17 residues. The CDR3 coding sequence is TGTGCCAGCAGCTCCCATCCCATGACAGGTGGGAACACTGAAGCTTTCTTT. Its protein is CASSSHPMTGGNTEAFF.

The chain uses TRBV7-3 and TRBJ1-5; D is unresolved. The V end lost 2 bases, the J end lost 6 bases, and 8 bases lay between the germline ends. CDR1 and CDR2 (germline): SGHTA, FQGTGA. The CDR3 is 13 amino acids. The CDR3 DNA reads TGTGCCAGCAGCTTAGAGGTGGGTCAGCCCCAGCATTTT. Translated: CASSLEVGQPQHF. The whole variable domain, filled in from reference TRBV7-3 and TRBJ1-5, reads GAGVSQTPSNKVTEKGKYVELRCDPISGHTALYWYRQSLGQGPEFLIYFQGTGAADDSGLPNDRFFAVRPEGSVSTLKIQRTERGDSAVYLCASSLEVGQPQHFGDGTRLSIL.